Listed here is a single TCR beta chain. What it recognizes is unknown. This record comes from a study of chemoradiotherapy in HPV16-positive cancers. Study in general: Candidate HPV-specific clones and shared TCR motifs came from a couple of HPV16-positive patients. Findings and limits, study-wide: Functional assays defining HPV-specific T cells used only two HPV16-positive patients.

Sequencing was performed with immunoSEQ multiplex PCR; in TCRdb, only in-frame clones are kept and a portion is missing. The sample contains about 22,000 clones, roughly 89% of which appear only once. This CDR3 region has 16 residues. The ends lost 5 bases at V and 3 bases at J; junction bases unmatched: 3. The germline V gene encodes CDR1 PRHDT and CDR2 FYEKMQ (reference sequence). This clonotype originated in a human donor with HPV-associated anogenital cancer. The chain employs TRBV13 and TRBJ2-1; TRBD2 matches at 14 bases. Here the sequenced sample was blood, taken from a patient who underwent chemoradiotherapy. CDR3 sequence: CASSQTSGRDYNEQFF. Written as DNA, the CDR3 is TGTGCCAGCAGCCAGACTAGCGGGAGGGACTACAATGAGCAGTTCTTC.